The next 24 T cell receptor beta chains were all read from a single sample in a study of blood T cell repertoires in COVID-19. TCRdb keeps only in-frame clones here, not all; method: immunoSEQ multiplex PCR. The repertoire includes over 130,000 clones, about nine tenths of them detected once, and 3.5% to 4.5% sits in the top ten. The sample taken for sequencing was peripheral blood. The receptors were sampled from a woman aged 60 to 75 with active or convalescent COVID-19.

The table lists this clone with a count of one. The chain is built from TRBV27 and TRBJ2-3; 8 bases line up with TRBD1. Germline assignment: CDR1 MNHEY and CDR2 SMNVEV (reference sequence). The J segment lost 0 bases and the V segment lost 5 bases, leaving 7 bases of the junction unmatched. There are 16 residues in the CDR3. In nucleotides, the CDR3 is TGTGCCAGCAGTCGGAAACAGGGGGGTAGCACAGATACGCAGTATTTT. Protein product: CASSRKQGGSTDTQYF.

V gene TRBV2 combines with J gene TRBJ1-1; the D gene is possibly TRBD1 (6 bases). CDR3 length: 16 residues. V was cut by 6 bases and J by 3 bases, with 20 bases left in between. Germline CDR1 reads SNHLY; CDR2 reads FYNNEI. Written as DNA, the CDR3 is TGTGCCAGCAGAATAATGGGGGCCCTCGGTTACACTGAAGCTTTCTTT. It translates to CASRIMGALGYTEAFF.

This sequence joins TRBV19 and TRBJ2-3; 7 positions agree with TRBD1. The CDR3 contains 13 residues. Germline-derived CDR1 and CDR2 are LNHDA and SQIVND (reference sequence). With V trimmed by 4 bases and J by 4 bases, 2 bases remained unmatched. CDR3 sequence: CASSKDRADTQYF. CDR3 DNA sequence: TGTGCCAGTAGTAAAGACAGGGCAGATACGCAGTATTTT. The full variable domain, with the rest looked up from reference TRBV19 and TRBJ2-3, is DGGITQSPKYLFRKEGQNVTLSCEQNLNHDAMYWYRQDPGQGLRLIYYSQIVNDFQKGDIAEGYSVSREKKESFPLTVTSAQKNPTAFYLCASSKDRADTQYFGPGTRLTVL.

J is TRBJ2-4 and V is TRBV4-1; D might be TRBD1 (5 bases). Between the trimmed V and J ends, which lost 1 base and 2 bases, there was a span of 21 bases. Germline V gives CDR1 MGHRA, CDR2 YSYEKL. The CDR3 has 19 residues. CDR3 in amino acids: CASSQAPPIGEIPKNIQYF. CDR3 nucleotides: TGCGCCAGCAGCCAAGCCCCACCAATAGGGGAAATTCCCAAAAACATTCAGTACTTC.

The chain recombines TRBV6-5 with TRBJ1-2; 8 bases align to TRBD1. V shed 6 bases and J 5 bases; nucleotides not matched to a gene: 5. The CDR3 is 13 residues long. The germline CDR1 and CDR2 sequences are MNHEY and SVGAGI. CDR3 sequence (DNA): TGTGCCAGCAGCCAAGGACAGGGATATGGCTACACCTTC. Amino acid sequence: CASSQGQGYGYTF.

The chain links TRBV25-1 to TRBJ2-3; D might be TRBD2 (7 bases). Germline CDR1 and CDR2: MGHDK and SYGVNS. The V end lost 3 bases, the J end lost 1 base, and 11 bases lay between the germline ends. CDR3 length equals 15 residues. The CDR3 here is CASSDVGGRTDTQYF. CDR3 sequence (DNA): TGTGCCAGCAGTGACGTCGGGGGGCGCACAGATACGCAGTATTTT.

V and J are TRBV10-3 and TRBJ1-4; a possible D gene is TRBD1 (6 bases). The germline V gene encodes CDR1 ENHRY and CDR2 SYGVKD. V was cut by 2 bases and J by 2 bases, with 9 bases left in between. There are 15 residues in the CDR3. The CDR3 is CAISERGATNEKLFF. DNA for the CDR3: TGTGCCATCAGTGAGCGGGGGGCGACTAATGAAAAACTGTTTTTT.

This chain uses TRBV5-1 with TRBJ2-7; D gene ambiguous. From germline, CDR1 is SGHRS and CDR2 YFSETQ. CDR3 length equals 14 residues. V lost 0 bases and J lost 6, with 13 bases in between. The CDR3 DNA reads as TGCGCCAGCAGCTTGGCGGTCGGGTTTACCGAGCAGTACTTC. Translating gives CASSLAVGFTEQYF. Complete variable domain (other parts from reference TRBV5-1 and TRBJ2-7): KAGVTQTPRYLIKTRGQQVTLSCSPISGHRSVSWYQQTPGQGLQFLFEYFSETQRNKGNFPGRFSGRQFSNSRSEMNVSTLELGDSALYLCASSLAVGFTEQYFGPGTRLTVT.

V gene TRBV9 combines with J gene TRBJ2-3, with TRBD1 matching over 8 bases. CDR1 SGDLS and CDR2 YYNGEE come from the germline V gene. V trimming: 0 bases; J trimming: 2 bases; junction bases outside the gene matches: 2. The CDR3 is 15 amino acids. The CDR3 coding sequence is TGTGCCAGCAGCGTAGTGGGACAGGCCACAGATACGCAGTATTTT. Translation: CASSVVGQATDTQYF.

V usage is TRBV20-1 and J usage is TRBJ2-7; 7 nucleotides match TRBD1. Germline CDR1 DFQATT, CDR2 SNEGSKA (reference sequence). Trimming took 3 bases from V and 1 from J; bases not matched to a gene: 3. The CDR3 length is 13 residues. For the CDR3, the DNA is TGCAGTGCTAGTAGGGGGCTATCCTACGAGCAGTACTTC. Protein sequence: CSASRGLSYEQYF.

V usage is TRBV7-2 and J usage is TRBJ1-2; tentative D call: TRBD1 (6 bases). CDR1 and CDR2 (germline): SGHTA, FQGNSA. The CDR3 length is 13 residues. V was clipped by 4 bases and J by 7 bases, with 13 bases between them. The CDR3 DNA sequence: TGTGCCAGCAGCTCACAGGGTGCGGGTGGCTACACCTTC. Amino acid sequence: CASSSQGAGGYTF.

This clone showed up just once. This chain links TRBV7-9 with TRBJ2-2, with a weak D call TRBD2 (5 bases). The CDR3 runs to 17 residues. Trimming pared 3 bases from V and 6 bases from J, leaving 20 bases between. From germline, CDR1 is SEHNR and CDR2 FQNEAQ (reference sequence). The CDR3 here is CASSFYRISGTAGELFF. CDR3 in DNA: TGTGCCAGCAGCTTCTACCGAATATCGGGAACGGCCGGGGAGCTGTTTTTT.

The chain couples TRBV29-1 to TRBJ1-1, with D maybe TRBD1 (5 bases). Germline CDR1 SQVTM, CDR2 ANQGSEA. The V end was cut by 5 bases, the J end by 0 bases, with 10 bases between. The CDR3 is 13 residues long. The CDR3 sequence is CSVQGHLNTEAFF. CDR3 coding DNA: TGCAGCGTTCAGGGTCATTTGAACACTGAAGCTTTCTTT.

This clone has ten or more counts. The CDR3 DNA reads as TGTGCCAGCAGCAACGACCGGGACGCGGGAGGTCAGCCCCAGCATTTT. It translates to CASSNDRDAGGQPQHF. The V gene is TRBV9, the J gene TRBJ1-5; a possible D gene is TRBD1 (5 bases). The germline CDR1 and CDR2 sequences are SGDLS and YYNGEE. CDR3 length equals 16 residues. Trimming removed 4 bases at V and 6 bases at J, with 20 bases between.

This chain connects TRBV10-1 to TRBJ2-2, with D perhaps matching TRBD2 (6 bases). Trimming pared 3 bases from V and 6 bases from J, leaving 8 bases between. The CDR3 length is 13 residues. The germline V gene encodes CDR1 WNHNN and CDR2 SYGVQD (reference sequence). In DNA form, the CDR3 reads TGCGCCAGCAGTGATTCGGGGGCCGGGGAGCTGTTTTTT. This translates into CASSDSGAGELFF.

The V call is TRBV9, the J call TRBJ1-1, with 7 bases that match TRBD1. This CDR3 has 14 amino acids. CDR1 and CDR2 from the germline V gene are SGDLS and YYNGEE. Trimming removed 7 bases from V and 1 base from J; junction bases left unmatched: 7. The CDR3 coding sequence is TGTGCCAGCGGACAGACAGGGAAGAACACTGAAGCTTTCTTT. Protein: CASGQTGKNTEAFF.

This chain uses TRBV19 with TRBJ1-1; D may be TRBD1 (5 bases). V lost 5 bases and J 5 bases, leaving 21 bases between the germline ends. Germline assignment: CDR1 LNHDA and CDR2 SQIVND (reference sequence). The CDR3 runs to 16 residues. The CDR3 region is CASSRPGIRGRTEAFF. The CDR3 nucleotides are TGTGCCAGTAGTCGGCCCGGGATACGGGGGAGGACTGAAGCTTTCTTT.

The chain combines TRBV15 with TRBJ2-6, with D perhaps matching TRBD1 (6 bases). The CDR3 runs 16 residues. The germline CDR1 and CDR2 sequences are LNHNV and YYDKDF (reference sequence). V was clipped by 0 bases and J by 4 bases, with 10 bases between them. The CDR3 is CATSRDPGQGANVLTF. Written as DNA, the CDR3 is TGTGCCACCAGCAGAGATCCCGGACAGGGGGCCAACGTCCTGACTTTC. Supplemented by reference TRBV15 and TRBJ2-6, the full variable domain reads DAMVIQNPRYQVTQFGKPVTLSCSQTLNHNVMYWYQQKSSQAPKLLFHYYDKDFNNEADTPDNFQSRRPNTSFCFLDIRSPGLGDTAMYLCATSRDPGQGANVLTFGAGSRLTVL.

The V call is TRBV5-1, the J call TRBJ2-3, with a possible D match to TRBD2 (5 bases). CDR1 is SGHRS and CDR2 is YFSETQ in the germline V gene. There are 16 residues in the CDR3. V shed 0 bases and J shed 4 bases, with 15 bases lying between them. The DNA of the CDR3 is TGCGCCAGCAGCTTGGCCGCGGGCTCAAAGGCAGATACGCAGTATTTT. Amino acids: CASSLAAGSKADTQYF.

This clone has just a few counts. The chain uses TRBV27 and TRBJ1-2; TRBD1 is a possible D gene (6 bases). V was cut by 5 bases and J by 8 bases, with 21 bases left in between. Germline V gives CDR1 MNHEY, CDR2 SMNVEV (reference sequence). The CDR3 spans 15 residues. The DNA for the CDR3 is TGTGCCAGCAGTCTCACGACAGGACCTATTGACGGCTACACCTTC. This sequence encodes CASSLTTGPIDGYTF.

V usage is TRBV12-5 and J usage is TRBJ2-1; possibly TRBD2 for D (6 bases). Germline values: CDR1 LGHNT, CDR2 FRNRAP. The V end was cut by 3 bases, the J end by 3 bases, with 9 bases between. This CDR3 spans 14 amino acids. CDR3 in DNA: TGTGCTAGTGGTTTCGGGGGAGGCTACAATGAGCAGTTCTTC. It encodes CASGFGGGYNEQFF.

The genes are TRBV12-3 or TRBV12-4 and TRBJ2-5, with TRBD2 identical over 8 bases. V gave up 6 bases and J gave up 7 bases; unmatched junction bases: 7. This CDR3 spans 13 amino acids. The CDR3 sequence: CASSGLASGTQYF. The CDR3 DNA follows: TGTGCCAGCAGCGGACTAGCCTCAGGGACCCAGTACTTC.

The genes are TRBV7-2 and TRBJ1-5, with 11 bases lining up with TRBD1. Germline loops: CDR1 SGHTA, CDR2 FQGNSA. J gave up 3 bases and V 6 bases, and 4 bases lay outside the gene matches. The CDR3 is made up of 15 amino acids. The CDR3 nucleotides read TGTGCCAGCAGACGGACAGGGGGCACCAATCAGCCCCAGCATTTT. Protein sequence: CASRRTGGTNQPQHF.

The gene calls are TRBV20-1 and TRBJ1-5; D is undetermined. Between the trimmed V and J ends, which lost 3 bases and 4 bases, there was a span of 16 bases. The CDR3 contains 15 residues. Germline loops: CDR1 DFQATT, CDR2 SNEGSKA (reference sequence). The CDR3 sequence: CSASWVWEMNQPQHF. The CDR3 bases are TGCAGTGCTAGTTGGGTATGGGAGATGAATCAGCCCCAGCATTTT.